The rows below give T cell receptor beta chains drawn from one sample of a study of cytomegalovirus exposure and HLA in healthy donors. Data came from immunoSEQ multiplex PCR; TCRdb stores just in-frame clones and leaves some out. This sample has approximately 92,000 clones; 77% occur once, and the top ten carry approximately 7.4%. Source material: PBMCs. The receptors here all came from a man in his fifties in good health and CMV-seropositive. Both conserved end residues are part of each CDR3. A D gene is named only where the DNA matches it firmly. The listing skips clone size in some rows; elsewhere it reads once, few, many or a size class.

J | size | V | D | CDR3 | DNA
TRBJ2-5 | - | TRBV30 | - | CAWNPGQGGETQYF | TGTGCCTGGAACCCGGGCCAGGGTGGAGAGACCCAGTACTTC
TRBJ2-1 | - | TRBV6-5 | TRBD2 | CASSSPSGNEQFF | TGTGCCAGCAGTTCCCCTAGCGGGAATGAGCAGTTCTTC
TRBJ2-7 | - | TRBV7-2 | - | CASSAQGGGPYEQYF | TGTGCCAGCAGCGCACAGGGTGGGGGCCCCTACGAGCAGTACTTC
TRBJ1-1 | once | TRBV7-9 | - | CASSLVDSMNTEAFF | TGTGCCAGCAGCTTAGTGGACAGCATGAACACTGAAGCTTTCTTT
TRBJ1-5 | - | TRBV30 | TRBD1 | CAWTTGDNQPQNF | TGTGCCTGGACGACAGGGGACAATCAGCCCCAGAATTTT
TRBJ2-5 | few | TRBV4-3 | - | CASSQDRQGGETQYF | TGCGCCAGCAGCCAAGATCGGCAGGGTGGGGAGACCCAGTACTTC
TRBJ2-3 | - | TRBV10-3 | TRBD2 | CAISESGLAGGPSTDTQYF | TGTGCCATCAGTGAGTCGGGACTAGCGGGGGGGCCTAGCACAGATACGCAGTATTTT
TRBJ2-1 | - | TRBV11-3 | TRBD2 | CASSSIAGGNNEQFF | TGTGCCAGCAGCTCTATAGCGGGGGGAAACAATGAGCAGTTCTTC
TRBJ2-5 | - | TRBV7-2 | - | CASSLGGGGETQYF | TGTGCCAGCAGCTTAGGGGGGGGCGGGGAGACCCAGTACTTC
TRBJ1-4 | few | TRBV5-6 | - | CASSLHPGDEKLFF | TGTGCCAGCAGCTTGCACCCCGGGGATGAAAAACTGTTTTTT
TRBJ2-5 | - | TRBV9 | TRBD2 | CASSFAGGPEETQYF | TGTGCCAGCAGCTTCGCGGGGGGGCCCGAAGAGACCCAGTACTTC
TRBJ2-2 | - | TRBV19 | TRBD2 | CASSTITGGTTFTGELFF | TGTGCCAGTAGCACCATTACGGGGGGGACTACATTCACCGGGGAGCTGTTTTTT